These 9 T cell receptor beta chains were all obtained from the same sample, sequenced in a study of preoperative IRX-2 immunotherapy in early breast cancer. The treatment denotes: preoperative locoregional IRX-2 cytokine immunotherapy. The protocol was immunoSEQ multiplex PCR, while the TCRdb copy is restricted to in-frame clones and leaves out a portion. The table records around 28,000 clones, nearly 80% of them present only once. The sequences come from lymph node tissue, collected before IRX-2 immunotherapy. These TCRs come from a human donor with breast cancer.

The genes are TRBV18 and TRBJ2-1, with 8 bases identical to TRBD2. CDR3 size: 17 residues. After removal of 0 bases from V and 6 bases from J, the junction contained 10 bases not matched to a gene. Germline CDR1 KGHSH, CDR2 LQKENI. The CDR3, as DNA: TGTGCCAGCTCACCACCGATAGCGGGGATCAGGGGCAATGAGCAGTTCTTC. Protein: CASSPPIAGIRGNEQFF.

CDR3 DNA: TGTGCCAGCAGCCCTACAGGCAGGAACCAAGAGACCCAGTACTTC. Its protein is CASSPTGRNQETQYF. The chain recombines TRBV7-5 with TRBJ2-5; the tabulated D call, TRBD1, remains unverified against the DNA. TRBV7-5 is designated a pseudogene. CDR3 length equals 15 residues.

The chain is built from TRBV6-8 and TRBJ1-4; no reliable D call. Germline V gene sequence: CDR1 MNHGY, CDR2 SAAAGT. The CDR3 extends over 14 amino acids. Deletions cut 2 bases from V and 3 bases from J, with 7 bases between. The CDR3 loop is CASSYGGSNEKLFF. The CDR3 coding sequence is TGTGCCAGCAGTTACGGTGGTTCTAATGAAAAACTGTTTTTT.

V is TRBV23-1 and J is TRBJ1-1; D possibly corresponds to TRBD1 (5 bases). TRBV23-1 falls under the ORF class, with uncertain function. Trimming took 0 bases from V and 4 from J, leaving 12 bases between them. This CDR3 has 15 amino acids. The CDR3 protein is CASSQSGPGRTEAFF. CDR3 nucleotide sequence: TGCGCCAGCAGTCAATCGGGACCGGGACGCACTGAAGCTTTCTTT.

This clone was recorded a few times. CDR3 sequence reads: CSVGVPGRMYGYTF. The CDR3 DNA reads TGCAGCGTTGGCGTCCCGGGACGGATGTATGGCTACACCTTC. The gene calls are TRBV29-1 and TRBJ1-2; a weak D match, TRBD1 (5 bases). Germline V gives CDR1 SQVTM, CDR2 ANQGSEA. The CDR3 extends over 14 amino acids. The V end was cut by 4 bases, the J end by 5 bases, with 17 bases between.

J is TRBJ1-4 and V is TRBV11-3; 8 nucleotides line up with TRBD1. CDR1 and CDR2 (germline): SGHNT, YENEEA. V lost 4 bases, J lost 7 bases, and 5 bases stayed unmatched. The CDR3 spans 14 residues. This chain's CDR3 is CASSYDGQGEKLFF. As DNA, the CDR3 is TGTGCCAGCAGCTACGACGGACAGGGTGAAAAACTGTTTTTT.

The CDR3 protein is CASRSRGTYEQYF. CDR3 DNA: TGTGCCAGCAGGTCGCGAGGGACCTACGAGCAGTACTTC. The chain employs TRBV6-8 and TRBJ2-7; weak D call: TRBD2 (5 bases). The CDR3 sequence is 13 residues long. CDR1 is MNHGY, CDR2 SAAAGT, per germline. The germline V and J ends were trimmed by 6 bases and 2 bases, with 11 bases remaining between them.

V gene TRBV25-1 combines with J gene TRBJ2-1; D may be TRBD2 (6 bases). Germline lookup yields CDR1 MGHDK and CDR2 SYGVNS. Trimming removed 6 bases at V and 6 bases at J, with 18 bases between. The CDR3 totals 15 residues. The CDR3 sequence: CASSAAGQGFNEQFF. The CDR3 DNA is TGTGCCAGCAGCGCGGCGGGGCAGGGCTTCAATGAGCAGTTCTTC.

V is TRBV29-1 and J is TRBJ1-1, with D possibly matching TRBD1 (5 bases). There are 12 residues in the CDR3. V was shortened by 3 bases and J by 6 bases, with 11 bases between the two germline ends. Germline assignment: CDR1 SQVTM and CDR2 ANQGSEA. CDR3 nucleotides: TGCAGCGTTGACGGGGGACTCCCTGAAGCTTTCTTT. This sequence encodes CSVDGGLPEAFF.